This TCR beta chain came from a study of CD8 T cells in ankylosing spondylitis. Findings of the study overall: For ankylosing spondylitis blood, a TCR beta motif of roughly 8 highly homologous variants appeared characteristic. Some motif variants had been reported before (in reactive arthritis synovial fluid and blood). Researchers reportedly found disease-linked clones significantly enriched in matched ankylosing spondylitis synovial fluid.

Worth noting for this clonotype: Its antigen is not known.

In making TCR beta libraries, quantitative 5'-RACE with molecular barcodes was used. MiXCR was run by TCRdb on the 5' RACE reads, yielding one entry per CDR3 protein. The table lists around 300,000 distinct CDR3 sequences, less than 25% of them singletons. The CDR3 is made up of 12 amino acids. The V end was cut by 4 bases, the J end by 5 bases, with 7 bases between. Germline V CDR1 and CDR2: SNHLY, FYNNEI. The V call is TRBV2, the J call TRBJ2-3; weak D call: TRBD2 (6 bases). The TCR comes from a female donor with ankylosing spondylitis or in good health (not recorded which). The sequenced sample consisted of blood, either unsorted or a sorted T cell fraction (not recorded which). CDR3 nucleotides: TGTGCCAGCAGTGCGACTAGAGATACGCAGTATTTT. Encoded protein: CASSATRDTQYF. Using reference TRBV2 and TRBJ2-3 for the parts outside the CDR3, the full variable domain is EPEVTQTPSHQVTQMGQEVILRCVPISNHLYFYWYRQILGQKVEFLVSFYNNEISEKSEIFDDQFSVERPDGSNFTLKIRSTKLEDSAMYFCASSATRDTQYFGPGTRLTVL.